The rows below give T cell receptor beta chains drawn from one sample of a study of spatial heterogeneity in lung cancer. MiXCR, run by TCRdb on the 5' RACE reads, gives a single entry per CDR3 protein. The table includes some 46,000 distinct CDR3 sequences, 10% to 15% detected once. The sample here was PBMCs, taken at follow-up. These TCRs come from a male donor with early-stage non-small cell lung cancer. Each CDR3 is given with its conserved first and last residue. The order of the fields is D gene, V gene, CDR3 protein. A D gene is named only where the DNA matches it firmly.

.	TRBV12-3/TRBV12-4	CASSLIQNTEAFF
TRBD2	TRBV28	CASSFVGGGYEQYF
.	TRBV28	CASSLTQETQYF
.	TRBV12-3/TRBV12-4	CASSLRSPSTDTQYF
.	TRBV6-2/TRBV6-3	CASRGVALETNTGELFF
TRBD1	TRBV2	CASRLGQGDGYGYTF
.	TRBV12-3/TRBV12-4	CASSLWGNTGELFF
TRBD1	TRBV29-1	CSVEPMTGMNTEAFF
.	TRBV27	CASSLSVGTDTQYF
.	TRBV5-4	CASSFDGLLGTEAFF
.	TRBV28	CAKSTLTYVQYF
.	TRBV29-1	CSVVGGFYEQYF
TRBD1	TRBV27	CASSAGQGWGTDTQYF
TRBD1	TRBV19	CASTTGGNRPPSTDTQYF
.	TRBV7-6	CASSPGARYGYTF
.	TRBV12-3/TRBV12-4	CASSSSGETQYF
.	TRBV4-3	CASSQPGTATGELFF
.	TRBV19	CASSVLSSGNTIYF
TRBD1	TRBV5-4	CASSLGGQIGAYEQYF
.	TRBV7-2	CASSLRVPETQYF
TRBD1	TRBV5-1	CASRPLAGTDSYEQYF
TRBD2	TRBV7-2	CASSLAGTSGKNIQYF
.	TRBV12-3/TRBV12-4	CASRTEGEAFF
TRBD2	TRBV7-2	CASSLLAGSVEQYF
TRBD1	TRBV12-3/TRBV12-4	CASSLTGVDNSPLHF
TRBD2	TRBV29-1	CSVEREEVTDTQYF